Below, 22 T cell receptor beta chains from the same sample are listed, as sequenced in a study of blood T cell repertoires in COVID-19. The method was immunoSEQ multiplex PCR; TCRdb's version includes in-frame clones alone and lacks a portion of them. This sample has approximately 240,000 clones, with roughly four fifths found just once. Material: peripheral blood. These receptors came from a woman aged 60-70 years with acute or convalescent COVID-19.

The CDR3 region is CASSLQDRTYGYTF. The CDR3, as DNA: TGTGCCAGCAGCCTCCAGGACAGGACCTATGGCTACACCTTC. The chain links TRBV7-8 to TRBJ1-2; 7 bases match TRBD1. Germline trimming cut 5 bases from V and 4 bases from J; bases unmatched to any gene: 7. CDR3 length equals 14 residues. CDR1 is SGHVS and CDR2 is FQNEAQ in the germline V gene.

V and J are TRBV6-5 and TRBJ1-5; no definite D call. There are 13 residues in the CDR3. Trimming removed 7 bases from V and 3 bases from J, with 10 bases in between. The germline V gene encodes CDR1 MNHEY and CDR2 SVGAGI. The chain's CDR3 is CASMEGINQPQHF. The CDR3 coding sequence is TGTGCCAGCATGGAGGGAATCAATCAGCCCCAGCATTTT.

The CDR3 DNA reads as TGCGCCAGCAGCCCCGGTACAGGACCCAATCAGCCCCAGCATTTT. It yields the protein CASSPGTGPNQPQHF. This chain links TRBV5-1 with TRBJ1-5, with TRBD1 as a possible D gene (5 bases). Between the trimmed V and J ends, which lost 4 bases and 3 bases, there was a span of 14 bases. Germline V lookup: CDR1 SGHRS, CDR2 YFSETQ. This CDR3 has 15 amino acids.

The rearrangement uses TRBV24-1 and TRBJ2-3; 14 positions match TRBD2. With V trimmed by 12 bases and J by 0 bases, 25 bases remained unmatched. The CDR3 extends over 22 amino acids. Germline loops: CDR1 KGHDR, CDR2 SFDVKD. The CDR3 coding sequence is TGTGCCTCGAGGGGGAAGATTCCGGGACTAGCGGGGGCCCCTACAAGCACAGATACGCAGTATTTT. Translating it yields CASRGKIPGLAGAPTSTDTQYF.

This sequence joins TRBV19 and TRBJ1-2; maybe TRBD1 (5 bases). This CDR3 comprises 14 residues. The germline V gene encodes CDR1 LNHDA and CDR2 SQIVND (reference sequence). Trimming shortened V by 6 bases and J by 2 bases, and 13 bases separated the two germline ends. The CDR3 is CASRILGPNYGYTF. The CDR3 DNA reads as TGTGCCAGTAGGATATTGGGGCCCAACTATGGCTACACCTTC.

The gene calls are TRBV6-5 and TRBJ1-1; the match to TRBD1 covers 8 bases. The J segment lost 7 bases and the V segment lost 4 bases, leaving 8 bases of the junction unmatched. Germline V gene sequence: CDR1 MNHEY, CDR2 SVGAGI. This CDR3 region has 14 residues. CDR3 amino acids: CASSWGTGAGEAFF. CDR3 coding DNA: TGTGCCAGCAGTTGGGGGACAGGAGCTGGTGAAGCTTTCTTT.

The chain employs TRBV9 and TRBJ1-6, with D unresolved. Germline CDR1 and CDR2: SGDLS and YYNGEE. The CDR3 consists of 16 residues. V was cut by 4 bases and J by 6 bases, with 17 bases left in between. The CDR3 loop is CASSPTGRAVNSPLHF. The CDR3 DNA follows: TGTGCCAGCAGCCCAACCGGGAGGGCAGTTAATTCACCCCTCCACTTT.

The genes are TRBV4-2 and TRBJ1-2; no clear D. The V and J ends lost 0 bases and 8 bases respectively, with 16 bases between them. The CDR3 extends over 15 amino acids. CDR1 is LGHNA, CDR2 YNFKEQ, per germline. CDR3 region: CASSQERGSAEGYTF. The CDR3 nucleotides read TGTGCCAGCAGCCAAGAACGGGGAAGTGCGGAAGGCTACACCTTC.

The V call is TRBV5-1, the J call TRBJ2-7, with D possibly being TRBD2 (6 bases). Between the trimmed V and J ends, which lost 5 bases and 6 bases, there was a span of 15 bases. Germline V gives CDR1 SGHRS, CDR2 YFSETQ. CDR3 size: 13 residues. In nucleotides, the CDR3 is TGCGCCAGCAGATCGGGGGTCATATCCGAGCAGTACTTC. Protein: CASRSGVISEQYF.

In regard to this clone: The same CDR3 arises from other DNA sequences in this sample as well. The chain links TRBV13 to TRBJ1-1, with 7 bases matching TRBD1. The germline gives CDR1 PRHDT, CDR2 FYEKMQ (reference sequence). Trimming at V came to 5 bases and at J to 7 bases, leaving 7 bases not matched to a gene. CDR3 length: 13 residues. The CDR3 here is CASSLRGGFEAFF. The CDR3 region has the DNA TGTGCCAGCAGCCTGCGAGGGGGCTTTGAAGCTTTCTTT.

This clone has more than one count but fewer than ten. V usage is TRBV5-1 and J usage is TRBJ1-4, with 7 bases fitting TRBD1. The germline V gene encodes CDR1 SGHRS and CDR2 YFSETQ. Unmatched junction bases numbered 9, after V lost 4 bases and J lost 0 bases. There are 17 residues in the CDR3. CDR3 in DNA: TGCGCCAGCAGCAGAGGCCCCACAGGGGCAACTAATGAAAAACTGTTTTTT. Translation gives CASSRGPTGATNEKLFF.

This clone was observed a single time. The chain links TRBV5-8 to TRBJ2-4; a weak D match, TRBD1 (6 bases). Germline CDR1 is SGHTS and CDR2 is YDEGEE. The CDR3 contains 16 residues. Trimming left V 2 bases short and J 4 bases short, with 16 bases between. For the CDR3, the DNA is TGTGCCAGCAGCTTTCAGGGGAGCCCGCGGAAAAACATTCAGTACTTC. The encoded protein is CASSFQGSPRKNIQYF.

This chain links TRBV5-6 with TRBJ1-1; maybe TRBD1 (5 bases). From germline, CDR1 is SGHDT and CDR2 YYEEEE. V was shortened by 4 bases and J by 1 base, with 11 bases between the two germline ends. The length of the CDR3 is 14 residues. The CDR3, as DNA: TGTGCCAGCAGCCACGCGGGGACGAACACTGAAGCTTTCTTT. Its protein is CASSHAGTNTEAFF.

The CDR3 reads CASSVGTGRGNTEAFF. The CDR3 nucleotides are TGTGCCAGCAGCGTTGGAACAGGGAGGGGAAACACTGAAGCTTTCTTT. This chain links TRBV9 with TRBJ1-1; TRBD1 is a possible D gene (6 bases). The CDR3 contains 16 residues. Trimming removed 2 bases from V and 2 bases from J, with 16 bases in between. In germline, CDR1 is SGDLS, CDR2 YYNGEE.

The V call is TRBV3-1 (or the pseudogene TRBV3-2), the J call TRBJ2-1; D perhaps matches TRBD1 (5 bases). CDR1 is LGHDT and CDR2 is YNNKEL in the germline V gene (reference sequence). CDR3 length: 15 residues. The germline V and J ends were trimmed by 0 bases and 4 bases, with 10 bases remaining between them. CDR3 DNA: TGTGCCAGCAGCCAAGATCCGACAGTTTACAATGAGCAGTTCTTC. Amino acids: CASSQDPTVYNEQFF.

This clone appeared once. This chain joins TRBV5-6 and TRBJ2-7; D ambiguous. Trimming left V 1 base short and J 6 bases short, with 8 bases between. Germline-derived CDR1 and CDR2 are SGHDT and YYEEEE. The CDR3 runs to 12 residues. The CDR3 sequence: CASSLNRREQYF. The CDR3 DNA is TGTGCCAGCAGCTTGAACAGACGCGAGCAGTACTTC.

A single count supports this clone. V usage is TRBV6-2 or TRBV6-3 and J usage is TRBJ2-7; D possibly corresponds to TRBD1 (6 bases). Germline V gives CDR1 MNHEY, CDR2 SVGEGT. Trimming took off 2 bases at V and 0 bases at J, with 20 bases between the two ends. CDR3 length: 18 amino acids. The CDR3 nucleotides read TGTGCCAGCAGTTACCCTAGTTACAGGGTAGAGATCTCCTACGAGCAGTACTTC. It yields the protein CASSYPSYRVEISYEQYF.

This chain links TRBV6-2 or TRBV6-3 with TRBJ1-2; D remains unclear. The germline gives CDR1 MNHEY, CDR2 SVGEGT. The CDR3 totals 14 residues. With 5 bases removed from V and 7 bases from J, the gap between germline ends came to 17 bases. CDR3 protein: CASSGRGPSTGYTF. CDR3 bases: TGTGCCAGCAGTGGAAGAGGGCCTTCAACTGGCTACACCTTC.

The V and J genes are TRBV5-1 and TRBJ2-5; weak D call: TRBD2 (6 bases). V gave up 4 bases and J gave up 5 bases, with 24 bases separating them. From germline, CDR1 is SGHRS and CDR2 YFSETQ. The CDR3 extends over 17 amino acids. CDR3 region: CASSPGLGRLYGETQYF. DNA for the CDR3: TGCGCCAGCAGCCCCGGACTGGGGAGGCTGTATGGGGAGACCCAGTACTTC.

The J gene is TRBJ2-3, the V gene TRBV4-1; D is possibly TRBD2 (6 bases). The CDR3 has 15 amino acids. Per germline, CDR1 MGHRA and CDR2 YSYEKL. V was cut by 2 bases and J by 4 bases, with 13 bases left in between. CDR3 sequence (DNA): TGCGCCAGCAGCCAATCTAGCGTGGGTGCAGATACGCAGTATTTT. Translated, it gives CASSQSSVGADTQYF.

The J gene is TRBJ1-2, the V gene TRBV10-3, with 7 bases matching TRBD1. This CDR3 has 15 amino acids. CDR1 and CDR2 (germline): ENHRY, SYGVKD. The V and J ends lost 4 bases and 3 bases, in that order; junction bases with no gene match: 8. The chain's CDR3 is CAISGHRGIDYGYTF. CDR3 bases: TGTGCCATCAGTGGCCACAGGGGCATAGACTATGGCTACACCTTC.

J is TRBJ1-6 and V is TRBV5-1; unclear D gene. The CDR3 is made up of 17 amino acids. Germline CDR1 and CDR2: SGHRS and YFSETQ. V dropped 0 bases and J dropped 5 bases, with 15 bases sitting between them. The CDR3 protein is CASSLGVVLGNNSPLHF. The CDR3 bases are TGCGCCAGCAGCTTGGGTGTTGTTCTCGGGAATAATTCACCCCTCCACTTT.